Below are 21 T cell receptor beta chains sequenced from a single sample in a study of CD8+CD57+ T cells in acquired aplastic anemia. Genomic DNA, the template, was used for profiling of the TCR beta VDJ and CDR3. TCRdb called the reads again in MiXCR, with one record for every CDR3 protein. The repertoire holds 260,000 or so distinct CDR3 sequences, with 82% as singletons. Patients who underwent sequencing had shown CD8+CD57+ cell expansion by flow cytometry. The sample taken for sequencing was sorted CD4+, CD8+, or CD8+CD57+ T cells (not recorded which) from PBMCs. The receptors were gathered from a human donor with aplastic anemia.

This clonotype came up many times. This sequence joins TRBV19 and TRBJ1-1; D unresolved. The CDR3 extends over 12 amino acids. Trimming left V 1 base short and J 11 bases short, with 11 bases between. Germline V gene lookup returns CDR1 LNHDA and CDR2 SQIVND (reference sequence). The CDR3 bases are TGTGCCAGTAGTATAGGAGGGTGGAGGGCTTTCTTT. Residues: CASSIGGWRAFF.

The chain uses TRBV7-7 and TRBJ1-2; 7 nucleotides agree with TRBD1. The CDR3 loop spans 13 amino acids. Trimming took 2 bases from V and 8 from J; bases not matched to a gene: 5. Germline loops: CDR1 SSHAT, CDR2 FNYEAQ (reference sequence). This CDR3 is CASSLSTGLGYTF. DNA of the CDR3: TGTGCCAGCAGCTTATCGACAGGGTTGGGCTACACCTTC.

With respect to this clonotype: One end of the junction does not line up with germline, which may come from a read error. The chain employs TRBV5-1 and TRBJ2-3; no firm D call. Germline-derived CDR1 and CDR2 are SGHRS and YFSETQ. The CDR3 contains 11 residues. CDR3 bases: TGCGCCAGCAGCTGGGATTACTCCTACGATTTT. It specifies CASSWDYSYDF.

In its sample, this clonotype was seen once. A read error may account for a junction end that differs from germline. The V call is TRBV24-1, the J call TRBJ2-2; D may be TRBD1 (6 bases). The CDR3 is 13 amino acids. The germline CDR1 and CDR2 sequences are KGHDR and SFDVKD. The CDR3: CATVAGDTEKLYF. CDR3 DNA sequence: TGTGCCACCGTGGCAGGGGACACCGAGAAGCTGTATTTT.

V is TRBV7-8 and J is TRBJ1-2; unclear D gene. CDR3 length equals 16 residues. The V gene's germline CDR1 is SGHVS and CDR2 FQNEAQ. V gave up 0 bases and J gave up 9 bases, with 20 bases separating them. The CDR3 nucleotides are TGTGCCAGCAGCTTAGCGGGAGGTCCCGATACGTATTGCTACACCTTC. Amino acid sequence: CASSLAGGPDTYCYTF.

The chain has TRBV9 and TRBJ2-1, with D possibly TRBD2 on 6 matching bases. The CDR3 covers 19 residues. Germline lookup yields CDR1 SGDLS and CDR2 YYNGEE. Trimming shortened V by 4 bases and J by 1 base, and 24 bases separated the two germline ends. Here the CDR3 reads CASSPEGARGPRSYNEQFF. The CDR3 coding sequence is TGTGCCAGCAGCCCTGAGGGCGCGCGGGGACCCAGGTCCTACAATGAGCAGTTCTTC.

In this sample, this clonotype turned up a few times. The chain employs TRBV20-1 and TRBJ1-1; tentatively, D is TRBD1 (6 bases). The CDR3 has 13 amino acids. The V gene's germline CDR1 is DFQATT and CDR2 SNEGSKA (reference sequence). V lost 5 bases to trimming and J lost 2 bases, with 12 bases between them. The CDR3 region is CSAPDSSNTEAFF. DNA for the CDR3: TGCAGTGCTCCGGACAGCTCAAACACTGAAGCTTTCTTT.

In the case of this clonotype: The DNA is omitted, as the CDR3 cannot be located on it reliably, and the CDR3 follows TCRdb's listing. The CDR3 region is CASSADDTEYFGPFF. The genes are TRBV7-9 and TRBJ1-1. The CDR3 comprises 15 residues, both ends counted. CDR1 and CDR2 (germline): SEHNR, FQNEAQ (reference sequence).

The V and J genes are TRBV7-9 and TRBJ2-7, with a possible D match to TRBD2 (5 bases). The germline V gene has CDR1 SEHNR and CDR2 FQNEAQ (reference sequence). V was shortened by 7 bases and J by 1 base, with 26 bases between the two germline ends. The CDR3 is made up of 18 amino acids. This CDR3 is CASTFRPNGIALSYEQYV. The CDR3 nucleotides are TGTGCCAGCACCTTTCGTCCAAACGGGATAGCCCTTTCCTACGAGCAGTACGTC.

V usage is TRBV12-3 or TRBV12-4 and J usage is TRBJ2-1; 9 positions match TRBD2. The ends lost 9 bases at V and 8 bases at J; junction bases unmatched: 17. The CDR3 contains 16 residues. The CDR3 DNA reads TGTGCCAGGAGGCGGGGGGGCGGAAACGGTCAGGATGAGCAGTTCTTC. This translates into CARRRGGGNGQDEQFF.

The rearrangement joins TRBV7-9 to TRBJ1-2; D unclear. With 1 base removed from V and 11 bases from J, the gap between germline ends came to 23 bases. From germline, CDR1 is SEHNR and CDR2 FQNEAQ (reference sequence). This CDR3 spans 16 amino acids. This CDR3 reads CASSLVETQFVGPYTF. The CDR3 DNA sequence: TGTGCCAGCAGCTTAGTCGAGACCCAGTTCGTCGGGCCATACACCTTC.

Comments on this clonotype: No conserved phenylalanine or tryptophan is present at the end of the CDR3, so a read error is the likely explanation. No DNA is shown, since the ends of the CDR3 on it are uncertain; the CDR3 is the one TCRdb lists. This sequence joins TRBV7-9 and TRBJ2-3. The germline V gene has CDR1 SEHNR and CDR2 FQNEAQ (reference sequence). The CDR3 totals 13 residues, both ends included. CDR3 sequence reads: CASGYGGTDTQDH.

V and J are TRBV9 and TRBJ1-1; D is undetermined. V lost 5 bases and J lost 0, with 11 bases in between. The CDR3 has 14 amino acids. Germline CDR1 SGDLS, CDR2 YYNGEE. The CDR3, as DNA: TGTGCCAGCAGTGAAGATTGGGTGAACACTGAAGCTTTCTTT. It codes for CASSEDWVNTEAFF. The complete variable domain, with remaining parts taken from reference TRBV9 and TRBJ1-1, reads DSGVTQTPKHLITATGQRVTLRCSPRSGDLSVYWYQQSLDQGLQFLIQYYNGEERAKGNILERFSAQQFPDLHSELNLSSLELGDSALYFCASSEDWVNTEAFFGQGTRLTVV.

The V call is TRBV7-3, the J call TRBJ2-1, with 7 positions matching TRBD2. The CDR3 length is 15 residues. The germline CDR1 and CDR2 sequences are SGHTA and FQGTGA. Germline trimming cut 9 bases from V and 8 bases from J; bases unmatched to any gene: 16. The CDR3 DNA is TGTGCCAGTAGCATAGCTAGCGGAGGCCAAGATGAGCAGTTCTTC. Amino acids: CASSIASGGQDEQFF.

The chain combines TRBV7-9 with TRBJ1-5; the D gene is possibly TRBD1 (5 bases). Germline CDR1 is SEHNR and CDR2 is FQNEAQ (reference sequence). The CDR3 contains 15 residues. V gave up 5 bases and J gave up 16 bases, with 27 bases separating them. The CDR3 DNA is TGTGCCAGCAGCGTAGGGACCGATACGCAGTATCCTCACCATTTT. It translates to CASSVGTDTQYPHHF.

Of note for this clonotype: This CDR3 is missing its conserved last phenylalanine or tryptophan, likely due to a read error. The CDR3 DNA reads as TGTGCCAGCAGTGAGCAAAGGCCCCTACTCTACGAGCAGTACTTA. This translates into CASSEQRPLLYEQYL. The chain couples TRBV7-9 to TRBJ2-7; D gene unclear. In germline, CDR1 is SEHNR, CDR2 FQNEAQ (reference sequence). CDR3 size: 15 residues. Trimming took off 6 bases at V and 3 bases at J, with 18 bases between the two ends.

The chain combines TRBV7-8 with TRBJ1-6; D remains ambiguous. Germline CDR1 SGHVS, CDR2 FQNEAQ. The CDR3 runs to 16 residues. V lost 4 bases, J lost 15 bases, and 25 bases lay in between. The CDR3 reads CASSSARGSDNQHLHF. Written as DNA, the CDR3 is TGTGCCAGCAGCTCAGCCAGAGGTTCCGATAATCAGCACCTCCACTTT.

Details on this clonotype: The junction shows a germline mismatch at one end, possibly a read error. CDR3 DNA sequence: TGTGCCAGCAGCTTCAGGGGAGCTGACGATACGTACTTC. Protein product: CASSFRGADDTYF. The chain links TRBV7-2 to TRBJ2-1, with TRBD1 as a possible D gene (6 bases). CDR1 is SGHTA and CDR2 is FQGNSA in the germline V gene. CDR3 length: 13 residues.

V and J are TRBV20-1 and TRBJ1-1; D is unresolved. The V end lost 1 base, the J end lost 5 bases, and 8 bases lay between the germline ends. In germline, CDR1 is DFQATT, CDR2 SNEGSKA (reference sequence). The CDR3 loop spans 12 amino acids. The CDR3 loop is CSARGQATEAFF. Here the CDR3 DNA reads TGCAGTGCTAGAGGGCAGGCTACTGAAGCTTTCTTT.

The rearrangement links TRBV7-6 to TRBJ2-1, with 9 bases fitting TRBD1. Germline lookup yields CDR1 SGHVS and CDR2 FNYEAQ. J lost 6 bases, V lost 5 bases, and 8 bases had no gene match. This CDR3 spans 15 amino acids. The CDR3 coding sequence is TGTGCCAGCAGCCCCAGGACAGGGGCCGGCAATGAGCAGTTCTTC. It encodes CASSPRTGAGNEQFF.

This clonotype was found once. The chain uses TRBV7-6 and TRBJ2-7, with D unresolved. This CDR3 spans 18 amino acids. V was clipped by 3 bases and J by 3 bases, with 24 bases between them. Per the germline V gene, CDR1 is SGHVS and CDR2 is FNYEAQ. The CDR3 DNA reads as TGTGCCAGCAGCTTTAGCTCCTATAATTCACCCCTCCACTACGAGCAGTACGTC. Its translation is CASSFSSYNSPLHYEQYV.